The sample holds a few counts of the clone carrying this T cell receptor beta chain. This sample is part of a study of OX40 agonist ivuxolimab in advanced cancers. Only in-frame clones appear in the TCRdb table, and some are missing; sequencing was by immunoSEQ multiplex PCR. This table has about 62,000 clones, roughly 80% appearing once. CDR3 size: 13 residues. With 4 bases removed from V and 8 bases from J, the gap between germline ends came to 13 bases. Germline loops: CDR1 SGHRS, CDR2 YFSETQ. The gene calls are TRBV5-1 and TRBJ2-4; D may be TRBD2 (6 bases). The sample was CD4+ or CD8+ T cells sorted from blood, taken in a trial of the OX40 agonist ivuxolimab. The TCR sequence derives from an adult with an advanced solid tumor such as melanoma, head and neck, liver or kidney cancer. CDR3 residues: CASSPEGMDIQYF. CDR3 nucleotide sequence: TGCGCCAGCAGCCCGGAGGGTATGGACATTCAGTACTTC.